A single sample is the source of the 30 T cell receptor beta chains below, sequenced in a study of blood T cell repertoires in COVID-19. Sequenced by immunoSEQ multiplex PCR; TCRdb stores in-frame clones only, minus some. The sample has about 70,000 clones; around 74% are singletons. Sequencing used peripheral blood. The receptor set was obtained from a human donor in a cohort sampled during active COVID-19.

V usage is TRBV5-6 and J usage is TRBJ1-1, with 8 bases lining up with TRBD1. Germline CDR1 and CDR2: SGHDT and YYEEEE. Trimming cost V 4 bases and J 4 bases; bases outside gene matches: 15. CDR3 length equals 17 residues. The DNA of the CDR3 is TGTGCCAGCAGCGAGATGACAGGGGTGAAAAGAGGCACTGAAGCTTTCTTT. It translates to CASSEMTGVKRGTEAFF.

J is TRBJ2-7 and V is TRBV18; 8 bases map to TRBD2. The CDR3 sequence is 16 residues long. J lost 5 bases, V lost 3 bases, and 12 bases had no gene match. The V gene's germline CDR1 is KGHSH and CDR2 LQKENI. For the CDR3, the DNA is TGTGCCAGCTCACCCGGGTCGGGGGGGCCGGGGGACGAGCAGTACTTC. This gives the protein CASSPGSGGPGDEQYF.

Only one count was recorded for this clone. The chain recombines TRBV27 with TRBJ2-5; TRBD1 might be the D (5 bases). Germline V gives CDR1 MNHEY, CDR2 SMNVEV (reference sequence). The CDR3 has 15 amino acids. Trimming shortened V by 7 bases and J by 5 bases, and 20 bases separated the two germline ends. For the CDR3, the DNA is TGTGCCAGCATCCCCCTTGGGGCGGCAGACGAGACCCAGTACTTC. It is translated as CASIPLGAADETQYF.

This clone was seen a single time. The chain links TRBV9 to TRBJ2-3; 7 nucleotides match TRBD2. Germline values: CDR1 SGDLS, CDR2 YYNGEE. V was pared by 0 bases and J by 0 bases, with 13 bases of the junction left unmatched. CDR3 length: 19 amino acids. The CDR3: CASSVARASGRTSTDTQYF. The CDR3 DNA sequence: TGTGCCAGCAGCGTAGCTCGGGCTAGCGGACGCACTAGCACAGATACGCAGTATTTT. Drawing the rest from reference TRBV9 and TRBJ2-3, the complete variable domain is DSGVTQTPKHLITATGQRVTLRCSPRSGDLSVYWYQQSLDQGLQFLIQYYNGEERAKGNILERFSAQQFPDLHSELNLSSLELGDSALYFCASSVARASGRTSTDTQYFGPGTRLTVL.

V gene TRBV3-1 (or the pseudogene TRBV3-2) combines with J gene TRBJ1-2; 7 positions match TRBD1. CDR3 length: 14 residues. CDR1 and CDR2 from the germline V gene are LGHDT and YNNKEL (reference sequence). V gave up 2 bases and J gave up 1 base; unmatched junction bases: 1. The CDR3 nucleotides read TGTGCCAGCAGCCAACAGGGGGTTAACTATGGCTACACCTTC. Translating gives CASSQQGVNYGYTF.

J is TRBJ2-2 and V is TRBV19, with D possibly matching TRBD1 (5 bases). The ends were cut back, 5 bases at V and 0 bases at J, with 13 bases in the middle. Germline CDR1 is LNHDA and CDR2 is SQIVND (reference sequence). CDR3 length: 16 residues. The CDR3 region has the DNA TGTGCCAGTAGTTACCTAGGGGCTTCGAACACCGGGGAGCTGTTTTTT. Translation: CASSYLGASNTGELFF.

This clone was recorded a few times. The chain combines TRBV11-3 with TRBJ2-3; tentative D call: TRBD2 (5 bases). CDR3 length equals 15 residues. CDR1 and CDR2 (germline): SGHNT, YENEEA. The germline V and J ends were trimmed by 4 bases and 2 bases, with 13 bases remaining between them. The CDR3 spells CASSSPPGSTDTQYF. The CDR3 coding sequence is TGTGCCAGCAGCTCCCCGCCGGGGTCCACAGATACGCAGTATTTT.

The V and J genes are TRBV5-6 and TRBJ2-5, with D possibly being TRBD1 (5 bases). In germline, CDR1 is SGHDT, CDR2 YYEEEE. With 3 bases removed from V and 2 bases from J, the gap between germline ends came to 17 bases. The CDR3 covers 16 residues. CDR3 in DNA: TGTGCCAGCAGCTCCCGGTCGGGCAGGGTGCAAGAGACCCAGTACTTC. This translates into CASSSRSGRVQETQYF.

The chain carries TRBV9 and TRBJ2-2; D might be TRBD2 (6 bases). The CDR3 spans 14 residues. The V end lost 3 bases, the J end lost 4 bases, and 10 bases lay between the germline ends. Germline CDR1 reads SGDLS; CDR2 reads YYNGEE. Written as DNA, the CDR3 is TGTGCCAGCAGCGGGAGGGCAGGCACCGGGGAGCTGTTTTTT. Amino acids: CASSGRAGTGELFF. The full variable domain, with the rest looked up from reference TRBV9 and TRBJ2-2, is DSGVTQTPKHLITATGQRVTLRCSPRSGDLSVYWYQQSLDQGLQFLIQYYNGEERAKGNILERFSAQQFPDLHSELNLSSLELGDSALYFCASSGRAGTGELFFGEGSRLTVL.

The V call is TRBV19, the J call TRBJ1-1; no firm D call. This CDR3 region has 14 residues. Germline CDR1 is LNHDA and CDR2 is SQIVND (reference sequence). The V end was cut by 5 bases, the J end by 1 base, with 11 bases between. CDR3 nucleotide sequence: TGTGCCAGTAGTGGAGCCATGGGGAACACTGAAGCTTTCTTT. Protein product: CASSGAMGNTEAFF.

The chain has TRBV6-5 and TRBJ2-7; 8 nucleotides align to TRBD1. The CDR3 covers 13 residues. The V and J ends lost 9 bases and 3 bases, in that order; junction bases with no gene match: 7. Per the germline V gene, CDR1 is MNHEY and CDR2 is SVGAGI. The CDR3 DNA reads TGTGCCAGGGAGGACAGGGATTACTACGAGCAGTACTTC. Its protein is CAREDRDYYEQYF.

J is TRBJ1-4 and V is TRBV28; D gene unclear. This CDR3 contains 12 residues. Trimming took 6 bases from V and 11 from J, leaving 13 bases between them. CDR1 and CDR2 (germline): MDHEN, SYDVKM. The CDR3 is CASRVGREKLFF. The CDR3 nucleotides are TGTGCCAGCAGGGTGGGAAGGGAGAAACTGTTTTTT.

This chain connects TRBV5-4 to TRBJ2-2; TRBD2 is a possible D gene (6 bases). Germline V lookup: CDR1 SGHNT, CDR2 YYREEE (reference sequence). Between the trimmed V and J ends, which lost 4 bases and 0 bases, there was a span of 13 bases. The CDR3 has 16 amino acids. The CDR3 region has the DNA TGTGCCAGCAGCGGTCCGGGAGTCTCGAACACCGGGGAGCTGTTTTTT. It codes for CASSGPGVSNTGELFF.

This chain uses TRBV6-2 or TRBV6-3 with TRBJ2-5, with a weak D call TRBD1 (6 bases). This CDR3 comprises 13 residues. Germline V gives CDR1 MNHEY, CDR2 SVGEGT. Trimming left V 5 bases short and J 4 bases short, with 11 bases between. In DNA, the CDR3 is TGTGCCAGCAGTCCCTCCAGGGGAGAGACCCAGTACTTC. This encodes CASSPSRGETQYF.

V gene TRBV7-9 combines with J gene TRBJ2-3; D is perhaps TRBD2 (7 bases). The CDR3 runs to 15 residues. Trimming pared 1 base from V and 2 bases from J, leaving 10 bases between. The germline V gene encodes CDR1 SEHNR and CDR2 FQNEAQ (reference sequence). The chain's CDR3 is CASSLDGGPTDTQYF. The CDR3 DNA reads TGTGCCAGCAGCTTAGACGGGGGGCCCACAGATACGCAGTATTTT. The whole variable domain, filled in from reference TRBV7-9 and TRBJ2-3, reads DTGVSQNPRHKITKRGQNVTFRCDPISEHNRLYWYRQTLGQGPEFLTYFQNEAQLEKSRLLSDRFSAERPKGSFSTLEIQRTEQGDSAMYLCASSLDGGPTDTQYFGPGTRLTVL.

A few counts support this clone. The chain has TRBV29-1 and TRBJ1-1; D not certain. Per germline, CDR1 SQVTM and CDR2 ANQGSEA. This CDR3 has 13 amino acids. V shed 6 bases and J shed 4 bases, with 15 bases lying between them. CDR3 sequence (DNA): TGCAGCGTCGCCGGCCGGGTCGGCACTGAAGCTTTCTTT. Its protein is CSVAGRVGTEAFF.

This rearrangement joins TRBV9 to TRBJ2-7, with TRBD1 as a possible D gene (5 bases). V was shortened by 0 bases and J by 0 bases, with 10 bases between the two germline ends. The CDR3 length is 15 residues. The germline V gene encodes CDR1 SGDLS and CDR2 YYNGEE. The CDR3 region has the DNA TGTGCCAGCAGCGTAGGACAGTCGAGCTCCTACGAGCAGTACTTC. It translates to CASSVGQSSSYEQYF.

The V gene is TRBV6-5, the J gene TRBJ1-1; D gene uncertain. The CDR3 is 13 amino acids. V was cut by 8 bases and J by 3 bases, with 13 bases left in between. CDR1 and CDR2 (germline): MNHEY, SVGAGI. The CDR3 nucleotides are TGTGCCAGCCGGTACCTCCGGGACACTGAAGCTTTCTTT. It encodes CASRYLRDTEAFF.

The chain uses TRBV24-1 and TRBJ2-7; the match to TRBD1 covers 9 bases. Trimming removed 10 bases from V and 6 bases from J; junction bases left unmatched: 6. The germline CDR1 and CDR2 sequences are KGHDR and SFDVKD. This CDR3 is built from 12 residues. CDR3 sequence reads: CATSKQGAEQYF. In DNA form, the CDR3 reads TGTGCCACGTCAAAACAGGGGGCCGAGCAGTACTTC.

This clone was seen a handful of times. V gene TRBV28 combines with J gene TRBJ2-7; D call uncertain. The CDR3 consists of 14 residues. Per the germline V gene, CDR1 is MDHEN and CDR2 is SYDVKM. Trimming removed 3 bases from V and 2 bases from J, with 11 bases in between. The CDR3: CASSLSEPPYEQYF. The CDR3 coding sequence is TGTGCCAGCAGTTTGTCCGAGCCTCCCTACGAGCAGTACTTC.

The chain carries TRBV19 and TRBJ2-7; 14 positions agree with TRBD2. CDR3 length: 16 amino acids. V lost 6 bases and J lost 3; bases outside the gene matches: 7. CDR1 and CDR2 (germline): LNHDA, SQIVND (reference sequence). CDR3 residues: CASSVRGTSGSYEQYF. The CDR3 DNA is TGTGCCAGTAGCGTACGCGGGACTAGCGGGAGCTACGAGCAGTACTTC. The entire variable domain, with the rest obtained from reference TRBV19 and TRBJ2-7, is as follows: DGGITQSPKYLFRKEGQNVTLSCEQNLNHDAMYWYRQDPGQGLRLIYYSQIVNDFQKGDIAEGYSVSREKKESFPLTVTSAQKNPTAFYLCASSVRGTSGSYEQYFGPGTRLTVT.

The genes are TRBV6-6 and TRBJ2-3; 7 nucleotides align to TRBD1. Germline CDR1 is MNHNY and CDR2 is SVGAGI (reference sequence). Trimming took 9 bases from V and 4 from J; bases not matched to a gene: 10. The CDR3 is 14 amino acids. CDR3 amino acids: CASCDRVGADTQYF. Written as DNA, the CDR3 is TGTGCCAGTTGCGACAGGGTTGGCGCAGATACGCAGTATTTT.

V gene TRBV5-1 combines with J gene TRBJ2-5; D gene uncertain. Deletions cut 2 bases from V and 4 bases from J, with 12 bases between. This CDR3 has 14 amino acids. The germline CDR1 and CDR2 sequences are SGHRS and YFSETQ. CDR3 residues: CASSFPRSGETQYF. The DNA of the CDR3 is TGCGCCAGCAGCTTTCCCCGCTCCGGAGAGACCCAGTACTTC. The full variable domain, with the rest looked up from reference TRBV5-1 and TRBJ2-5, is KAGVTQTPRYLIKTRGQQVTLSCSPISGHRSVSWYQQTPGQGLQFLFEYFSETQRNKGNFPGRFSGRQFSNSRSEMNVSTLELGDSALYLCASSFPRSGETQYFGPGTRLLVL.

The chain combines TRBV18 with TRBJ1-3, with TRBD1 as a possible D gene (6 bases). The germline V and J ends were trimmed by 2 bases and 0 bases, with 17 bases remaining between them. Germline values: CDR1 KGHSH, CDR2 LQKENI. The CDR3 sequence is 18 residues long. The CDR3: CASSPSFTGHSSGNTIYF. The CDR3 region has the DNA TGTGCCAGCTCACCATCTTTCACAGGGCATTCCTCTGGAAACACCATATATTTT.

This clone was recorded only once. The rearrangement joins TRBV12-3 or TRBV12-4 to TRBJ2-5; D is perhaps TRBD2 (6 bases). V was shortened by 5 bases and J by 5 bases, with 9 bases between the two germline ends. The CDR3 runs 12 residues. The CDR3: CASSPGGETQYF. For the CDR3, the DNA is TGTGCCAGCAGTCCCGGAGGGGAGACCCAGTACTTC.

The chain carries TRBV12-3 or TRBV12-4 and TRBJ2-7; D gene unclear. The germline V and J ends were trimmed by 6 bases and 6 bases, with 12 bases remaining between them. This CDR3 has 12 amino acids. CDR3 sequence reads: CASSSSAAEQYF. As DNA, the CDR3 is TGTGCCAGCAGCTCCTCGGCGGCCGAGCAGTACTTC.

CDR3 amino acids: CASSFFPVSGGPTGELFF. The CDR3 DNA reads as TGCGCCAGCAGCTTTTTCCCCGTGAGCGGGGGACCCACCGGGGAGCTGTTTTTT. V gene TRBV5-1 combines with J gene TRBJ2-2, with 8 bases fitting TRBD2. This CDR3 contains 18 residues. Germline values: CDR1 SGHRS, CDR2 YFSETQ. The V and J ends lost 2 bases and 4 bases, in that order; junction bases with no gene match: 13.

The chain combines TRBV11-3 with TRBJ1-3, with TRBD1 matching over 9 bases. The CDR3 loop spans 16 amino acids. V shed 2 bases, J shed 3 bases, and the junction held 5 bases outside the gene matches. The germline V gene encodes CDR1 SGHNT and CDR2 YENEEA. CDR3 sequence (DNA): TGTGCCAGCAGCTTAAGGGACAGGGTCGTTGGAAACACCATATATTTT. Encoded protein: CASSLRDRVVGNTIYF.

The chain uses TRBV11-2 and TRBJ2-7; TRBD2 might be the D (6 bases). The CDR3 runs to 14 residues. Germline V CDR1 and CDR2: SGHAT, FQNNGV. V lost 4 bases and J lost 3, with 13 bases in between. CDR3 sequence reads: CASSSRLDGYEQYF. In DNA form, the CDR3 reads TGTGCCAGCAGCTCAAGACTAGACGGCTACGAGCAGTACTTC.

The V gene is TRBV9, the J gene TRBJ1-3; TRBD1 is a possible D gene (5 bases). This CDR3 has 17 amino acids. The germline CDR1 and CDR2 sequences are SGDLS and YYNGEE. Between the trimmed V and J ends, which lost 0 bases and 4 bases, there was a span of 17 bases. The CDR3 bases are TGTGCCAGCAGCGTAGAGGGCAGGGAAAGACCCGGAAACACCATATATTTT. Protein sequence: CASSVEGRERPGNTIYF.